This entry features one TCR beta chain sequence. With 4 bases removed from V and 5 bases from J, the gap between germline ends came to 12 bases. Germline lookup yields CDR1 SNHLY and CDR2 FYNNEI. The CDR3 spans 14 residues. The entry originates in a study of blood T cell repertoires in COVID-19. Patients from Seattle were sampled longitudinally, starting during active infection. Produced via immunoSEQ multiplex PCR; TCRdb's table is partial and in-frame only. The profile covers about 250,000 clones, with approximately 88% appearing a single time and roughly 6.3% taken by the ten largest. The sequence was obtained from a woman in her twenties or thirties with COVID-19, enrolled during active disease. The sequenced sample was peripheral blood. The V and J genes are TRBV2 and TRBJ2-1; tentative D call: TRBD2 (6 bases). DNA for the CDR3: TGTGCCAGCAGTGTGGCGGGAACGCACAATGAGCAGTTCTTC. Its protein product is CASSVAGTHNEQFF.